This T cell receptor (beta chain) was sequenced in a study of blood T cell repertoires in COVID-19. TCRdb keeps only in-frame clones here, not all; method: immunoSEQ multiplex PCR. This sample has around 270,000 clones, with approximately 90% found just once. With V trimmed by 9 bases and J by 0 bases, 3 bases remained unmatched. Germline lookup yields CDR1 MDHEN and CDR2 SYDVKM. The CDR3 sequence is 14 residues long. Source material: peripheral blood. This receptor was obtained from a man in his thirties or forties with acute or convalescent COVID-19. The J gene is TRBJ2-2, the V gene TRBV28; TRBD2 agrees at 8 bases. The CDR3 region has the DNA TGTGCCAGTACACTAGCGGCGAACACCGGGGAGCTGTTTTTT. Its translation: CASTLAANTGELFF. Based on the CDR3 plus reference TRBV28 and TRBJ2-2, the full variable domain is DVKVTQSSRYLVKRTGEKVFLECVQDMDHENMFWYRQDPGLGLRLIYFSYDVKMKEKGDIPEGYSVSREKKERFSLILESASTNQTSMYLCASTLAANTGELFFGEGSRLTVL.